Detailed here is one TCR beta chain. Using immunoSEQ multiplex PCR, the repertoire was profiled, and TCRdb retains in-frame clones only, with some absent. This sample carries fewer than 60,000 clones, roughly 85% of them seen once, and the ten largest clones take 15% to 19%. Time point indicated: pretreatment peripheral blood. This sample is drawn from a study of PD-L1 blockade in urothelial cancer. Study-wide context: T cells were recovered from blood samples at a median of approximately 150,000.

This CDR3 has 12 residues. V lost 5 bases, J lost 7 bases, and 11 bases lay in between. Germline V gene data show CDR1 as MNHEY and CDR2 as SMNVEV (reference sequence). This specimen consisted of PBMCs, obtained around atezolizumab (anti-PD-L1) treatment. The clonotype was recovered from a man between 65 and 85 years old with urothelial cancer. The rearrangement joins TRBV27 to TRBJ1-1, with D unclear. The CDR3 DNA follows: TGTGCCAGCAGTCCCATGAGATATGAAGCTTTCTTT. Encoded protein: CASSPMRYEAFF.